Below are 2 T cell receptor beta chains sequenced from a single sample in a study of blood T cell repertoires in COVID-19. Data came from immunoSEQ multiplex PCR; TCRdb stores just in-frame clones and leaves some out. This table holds tens of thousands of clones, roughly four fifths found once. Sequenced sample: peripheral blood. Receptors originate from a human donor with acute or convalescent COVID-19. The donor label of this sample is uncertain.

The chain links TRBV28 to TRBJ2-2; TRBD1 matches 7 bases. The germline V gene encodes CDR1 MDHEN and CDR2 SYDVKM. The CDR3 spans 14 residues. Losses at the gene ends were 7 bases for V and 4 bases for J; bases not matched to a gene: 6. The chain's CDR3 is CASIRQGGTGELFF. CDR3 sequence (DNA): TGTGCCAGCATACGACAGGGTGGCACCGGGGAGCTGTTTTTT.

The chain employs TRBV4-2 and TRBJ1-1, with a tentative D call TRBD1 (6 bases). There are 16 residues in the CDR3. Germline V gene data show CDR1 as LGHNA and CDR2 as YNFKEQ. The V end lost 0 bases, the J end lost 2 bases, and 13 bases lay between the germline ends. For the CDR3, the DNA is TGTGCCAGCAGCCAAGACGCGACAGGTACAAACACTGAAGCTTTCTTT. It is translated as CASSQDATGTNTEAFF.